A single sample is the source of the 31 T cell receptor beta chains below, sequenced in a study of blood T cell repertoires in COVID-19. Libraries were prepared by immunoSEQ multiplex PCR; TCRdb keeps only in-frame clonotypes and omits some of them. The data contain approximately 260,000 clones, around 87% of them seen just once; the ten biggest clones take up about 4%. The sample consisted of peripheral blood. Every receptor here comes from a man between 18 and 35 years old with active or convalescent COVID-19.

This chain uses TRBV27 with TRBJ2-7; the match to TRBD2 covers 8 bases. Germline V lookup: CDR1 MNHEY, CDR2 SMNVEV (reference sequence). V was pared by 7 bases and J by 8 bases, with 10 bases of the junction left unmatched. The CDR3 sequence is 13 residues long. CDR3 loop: CASTPRREEQQYF. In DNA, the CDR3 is TGTGCCAGCACCCCAAGGCGGGAGGAACAGCAGTACTTC.

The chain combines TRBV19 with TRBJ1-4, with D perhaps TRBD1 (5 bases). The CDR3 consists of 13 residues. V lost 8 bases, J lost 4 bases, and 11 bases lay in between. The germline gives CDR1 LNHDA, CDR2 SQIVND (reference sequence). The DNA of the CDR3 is TGTGCCAGTGCATGGCAGGGTAATGAAAAACTGTTTTTT. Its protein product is CASAWQGNEKLFF.

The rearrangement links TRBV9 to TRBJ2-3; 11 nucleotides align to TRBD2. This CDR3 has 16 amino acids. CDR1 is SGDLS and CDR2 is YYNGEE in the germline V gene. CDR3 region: CPPRVAGGAGTDTQYF. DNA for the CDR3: TGTCCCCCCCGCGTAGCGGGGGGGGCAGGCACAGATACGCAGTATTTT.

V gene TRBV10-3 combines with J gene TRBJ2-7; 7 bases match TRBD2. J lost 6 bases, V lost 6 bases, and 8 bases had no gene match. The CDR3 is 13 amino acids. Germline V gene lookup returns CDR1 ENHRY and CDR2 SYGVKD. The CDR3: CAIRSTGGSEQYF. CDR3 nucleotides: TGTGCCATCAGATCGACGGGGGGAAGCGAGCAGTACTTC.

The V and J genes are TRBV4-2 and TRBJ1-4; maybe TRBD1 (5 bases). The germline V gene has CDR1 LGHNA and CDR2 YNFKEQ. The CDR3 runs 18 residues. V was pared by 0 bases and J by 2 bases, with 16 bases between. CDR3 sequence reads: CASSQELPGRFTNEKLFF. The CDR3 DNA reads TGTGCCAGCAGCCAAGAATTGCCAGGGCGGTTTACTAATGAAAAACTGTTTTTT.

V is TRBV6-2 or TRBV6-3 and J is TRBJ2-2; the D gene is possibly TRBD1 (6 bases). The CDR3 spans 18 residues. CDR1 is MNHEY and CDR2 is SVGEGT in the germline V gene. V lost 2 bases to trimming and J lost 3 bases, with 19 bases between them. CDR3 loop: CASSYPASGAVDTGELFF. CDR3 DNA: TGTGCCAGCAGTTACCCGGCCTCAGGGGCCGTGGACACCGGGGAGCTGTTTTTT.

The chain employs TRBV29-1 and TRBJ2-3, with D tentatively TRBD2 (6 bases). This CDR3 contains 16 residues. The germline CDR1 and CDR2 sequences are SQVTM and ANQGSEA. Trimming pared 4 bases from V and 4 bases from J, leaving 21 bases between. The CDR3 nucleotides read TGCAGCGTTGTACCCTTTTTAGCGGTCACGGCAGATACGCAGTATTTT. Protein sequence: CSVVPFLAVTADTQYF.

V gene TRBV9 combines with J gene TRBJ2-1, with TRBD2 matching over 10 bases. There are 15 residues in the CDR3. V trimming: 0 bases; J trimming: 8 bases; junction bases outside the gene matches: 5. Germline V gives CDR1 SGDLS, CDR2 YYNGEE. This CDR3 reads CASSVDPAGGYEQFF. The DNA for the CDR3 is TGTGCCAGCAGCGTAGATCCAGCGGGGGGGTATGAGCAGTTCTTC.

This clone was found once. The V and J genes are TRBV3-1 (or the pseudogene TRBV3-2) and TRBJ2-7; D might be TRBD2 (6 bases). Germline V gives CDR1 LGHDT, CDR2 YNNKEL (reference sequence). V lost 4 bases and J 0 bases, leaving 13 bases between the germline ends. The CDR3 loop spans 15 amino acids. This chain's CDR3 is CASSRGGVSSYEQYF. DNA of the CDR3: TGTGCCAGCAGCCGTGGAGGGGTGAGCTCCTACGAGCAGTACTTC.

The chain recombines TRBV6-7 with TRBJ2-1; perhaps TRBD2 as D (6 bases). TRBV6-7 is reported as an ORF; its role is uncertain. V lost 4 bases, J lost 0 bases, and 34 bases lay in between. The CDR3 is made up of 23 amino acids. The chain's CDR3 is CASSSGDCCTPTGERSSYNEQFF. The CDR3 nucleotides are TGTGCCAGCAGTTCCGGGGATTGTTGCACCCCTACGGGGGAGCGGAGCTCCTACAATGAGCAGTTCTTC.

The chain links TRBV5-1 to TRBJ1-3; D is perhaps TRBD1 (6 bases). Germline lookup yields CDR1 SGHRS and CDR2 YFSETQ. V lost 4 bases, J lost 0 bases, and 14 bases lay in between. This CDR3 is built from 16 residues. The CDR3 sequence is CASSTAGTLSGNTIYF. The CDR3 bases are TGCGCCAGCAGCACCGCCGGGACACTCTCTGGAAACACCATATATTTT.

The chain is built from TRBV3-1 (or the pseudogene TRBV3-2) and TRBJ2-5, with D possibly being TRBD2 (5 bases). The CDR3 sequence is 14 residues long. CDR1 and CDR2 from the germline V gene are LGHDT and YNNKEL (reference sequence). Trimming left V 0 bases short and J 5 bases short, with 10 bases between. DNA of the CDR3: TGTGCCAGCAGCCAAGACAGCGGTGGGGAGACCCAGTACTTC. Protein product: CASSQDSGGETQYF.

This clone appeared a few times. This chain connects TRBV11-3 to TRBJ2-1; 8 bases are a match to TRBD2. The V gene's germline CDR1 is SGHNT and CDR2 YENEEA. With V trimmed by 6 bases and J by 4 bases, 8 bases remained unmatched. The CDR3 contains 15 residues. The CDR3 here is CASSRTSGDYNEQFF. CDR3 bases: TGTGCCAGCAGTCGAACTAGCGGTGATTACAATGAGCAGTTCTTC.

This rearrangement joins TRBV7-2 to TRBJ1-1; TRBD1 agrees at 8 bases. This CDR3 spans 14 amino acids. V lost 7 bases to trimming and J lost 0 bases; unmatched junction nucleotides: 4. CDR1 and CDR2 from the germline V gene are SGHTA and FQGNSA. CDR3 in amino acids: CASTRTGMNTEAFF. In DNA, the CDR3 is TGTGCCAGCACGAGGACAGGGATGAACACTGAAGCTTTCTTT.

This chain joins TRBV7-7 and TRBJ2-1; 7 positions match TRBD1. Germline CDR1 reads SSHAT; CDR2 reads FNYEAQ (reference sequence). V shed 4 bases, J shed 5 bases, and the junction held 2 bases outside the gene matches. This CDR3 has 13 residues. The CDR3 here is CASSSGQNNEQFF. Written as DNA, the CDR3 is TGTGCCAGCAGCTCGGGACAGAACAATGAGCAGTTCTTC.

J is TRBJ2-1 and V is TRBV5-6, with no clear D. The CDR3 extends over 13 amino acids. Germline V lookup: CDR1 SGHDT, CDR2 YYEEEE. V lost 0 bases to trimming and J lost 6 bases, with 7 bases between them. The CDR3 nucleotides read TGTGCCAGCAGCTTGGGTTGGCCCAATGAGCAGTTCTTC. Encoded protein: CASSLGWPNEQFF.

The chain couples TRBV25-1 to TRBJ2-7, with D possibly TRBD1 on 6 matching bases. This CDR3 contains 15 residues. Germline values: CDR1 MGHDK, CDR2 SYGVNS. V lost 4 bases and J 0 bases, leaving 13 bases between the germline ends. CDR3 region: CASSGLDRSSYEQYF. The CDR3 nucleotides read TGTGCCAGCAGTGGGCTCGACAGGAGCTCCTACGAGCAGTACTTC.

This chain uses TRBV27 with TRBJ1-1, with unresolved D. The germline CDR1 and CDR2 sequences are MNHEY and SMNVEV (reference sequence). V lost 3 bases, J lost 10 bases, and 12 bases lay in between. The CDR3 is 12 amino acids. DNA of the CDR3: TGTGCCAGCAGTTTCCCGGGTAGGCGAGCTTTCTTT. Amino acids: CASSFPGRRAFF.

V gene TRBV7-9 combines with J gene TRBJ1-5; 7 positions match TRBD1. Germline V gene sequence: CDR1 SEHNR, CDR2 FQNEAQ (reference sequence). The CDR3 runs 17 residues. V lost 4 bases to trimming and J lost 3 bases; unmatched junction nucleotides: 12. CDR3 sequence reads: CASSSIQGQLNNQPQHF. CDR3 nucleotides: TGTGCCAGCAGCTCTATACAGGGGCAGCTGAACAATCAGCCCCAGCATTTT.

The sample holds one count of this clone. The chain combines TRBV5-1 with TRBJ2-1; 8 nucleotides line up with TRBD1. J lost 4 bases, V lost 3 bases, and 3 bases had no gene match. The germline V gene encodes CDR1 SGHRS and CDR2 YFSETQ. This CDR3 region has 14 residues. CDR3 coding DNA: TGCGCCAGCAGCTCGGGACAGGCGTACAATGAGCAGTTCTTC. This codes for CASSSGQAYNEQFF.

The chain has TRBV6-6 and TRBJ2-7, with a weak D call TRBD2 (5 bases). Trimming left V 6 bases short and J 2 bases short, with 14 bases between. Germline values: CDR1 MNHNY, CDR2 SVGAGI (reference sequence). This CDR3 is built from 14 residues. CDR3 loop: CASSPGIGAYEQYF. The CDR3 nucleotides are TGTGCCAGCAGCCCCGGGATAGGAGCCTACGAGCAGTACTTC.

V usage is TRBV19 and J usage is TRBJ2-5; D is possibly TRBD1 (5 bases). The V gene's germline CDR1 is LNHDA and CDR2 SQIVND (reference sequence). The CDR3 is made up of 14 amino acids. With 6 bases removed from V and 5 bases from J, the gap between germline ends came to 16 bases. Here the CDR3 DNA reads TGTGCCAGTAGCCCACAGCCGGCAGGGGAGACCCAGTACTTC. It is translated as CASSPQPAGETQYF.

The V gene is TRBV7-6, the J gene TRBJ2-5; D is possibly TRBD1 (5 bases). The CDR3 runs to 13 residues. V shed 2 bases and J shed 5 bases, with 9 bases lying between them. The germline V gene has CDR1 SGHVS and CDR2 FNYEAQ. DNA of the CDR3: TGTGCCAGCAGCTTACAGGGAACCGAGACCCAGTACTTC. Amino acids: CASSLQGTETQYF.

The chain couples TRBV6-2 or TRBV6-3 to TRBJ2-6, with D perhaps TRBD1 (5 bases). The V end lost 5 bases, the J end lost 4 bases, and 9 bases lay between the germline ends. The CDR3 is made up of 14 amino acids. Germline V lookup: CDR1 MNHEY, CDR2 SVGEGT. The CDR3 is CASSPGWGANVLTF. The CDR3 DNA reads TGTGCCAGCAGTCCAGGGTGGGGGGCCAACGTCCTGACTTTC.

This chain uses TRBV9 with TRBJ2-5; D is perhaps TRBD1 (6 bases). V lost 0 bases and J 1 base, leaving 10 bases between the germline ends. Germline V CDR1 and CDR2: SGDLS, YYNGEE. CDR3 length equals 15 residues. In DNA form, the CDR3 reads TGTGCCAGCAGCGTAGTGTGGGGGCCCCAAGAGACCCAGTACTTC. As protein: CASSVVWGPQETQYF.

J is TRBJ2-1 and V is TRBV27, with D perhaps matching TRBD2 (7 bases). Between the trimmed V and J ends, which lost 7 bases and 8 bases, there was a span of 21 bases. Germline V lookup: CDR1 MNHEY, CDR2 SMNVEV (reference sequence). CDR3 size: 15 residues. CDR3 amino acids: CASNPGTAGADEQFF. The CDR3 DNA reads TGTGCCAGCAACCCCGGGACCGCGGGGGCGGATGAGCAGTTCTTC.

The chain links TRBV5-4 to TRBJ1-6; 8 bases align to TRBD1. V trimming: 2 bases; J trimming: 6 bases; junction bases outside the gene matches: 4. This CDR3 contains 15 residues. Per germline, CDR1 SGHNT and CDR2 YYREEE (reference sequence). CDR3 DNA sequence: TGTGCCAGCAGCTTAGGACAGGGCGGTAATTCACCCCTCCACTTT. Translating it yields CASSLGQGGNSPLHF.

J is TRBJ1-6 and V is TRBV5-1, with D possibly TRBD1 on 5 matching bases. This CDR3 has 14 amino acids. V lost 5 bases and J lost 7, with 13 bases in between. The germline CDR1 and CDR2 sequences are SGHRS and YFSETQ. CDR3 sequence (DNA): TGCGCCAGCAGTTCGGACGGGGGGAATTCACCCCTCCACTTT. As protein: CASSSDGGNSPLHF.

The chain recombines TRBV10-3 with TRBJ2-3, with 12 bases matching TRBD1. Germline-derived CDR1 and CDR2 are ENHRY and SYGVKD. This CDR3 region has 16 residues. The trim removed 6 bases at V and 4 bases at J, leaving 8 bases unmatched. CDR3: CAISQGTGGLADTQYF. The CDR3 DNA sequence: TGTGCCATCAGCCAAGGGACAGGGGGCCTAGCAGATACGCAGTATTTT.

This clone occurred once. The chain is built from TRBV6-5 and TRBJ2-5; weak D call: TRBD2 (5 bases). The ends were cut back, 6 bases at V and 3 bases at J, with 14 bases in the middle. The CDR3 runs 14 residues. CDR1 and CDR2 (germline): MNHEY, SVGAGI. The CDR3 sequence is CASRVSQRKETQYF. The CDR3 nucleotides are TGTGCCAGCAGAGTAAGCCAGCGGAAAGAGACCCAGTACTTC.

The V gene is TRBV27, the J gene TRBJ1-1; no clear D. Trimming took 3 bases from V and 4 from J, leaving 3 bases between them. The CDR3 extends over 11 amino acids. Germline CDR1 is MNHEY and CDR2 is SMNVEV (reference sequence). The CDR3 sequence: CASSFGTEAFF. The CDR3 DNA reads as TGTGCCAGCAGTTTCGGCACTGAAGCTTTCTTT.